The present T cell receptor (beta chain) was sequenced within a study of vaccination and CD4 T cells after COVID-19. About the study: The authors used overlapping spike peptides from SARS-CoV-2, HCoV-NL63, HCoV-OC43 and HCoV-229E to stimulate cells. Study conclusions and caveats: Among those convalescent, a median around 89% of reactive clones emerged solely post-vaccination.

Worth noting for this clonotype: What it recognizes is unknown.

The treatment here: roughly ten-day PBMC culture with coronavirus spike peptide pools or control peptides (ViraFEST assay). V lost 8 bases, J lost 2 bases, and 18 bases lay in between. The CDR3 runs to 14 residues. CDR1 and CDR2 (germline): DFQATT, SNEGSKA (reference sequence). The Oncomine TCR Beta short-read assay sequenced DNA from cultured CD4+ T cells. TCRdb itself ran the PCR reads through MiXCR, one entry per CDR3 protein. The table includes some 20,000 distinct CDR3 sequences, less than 55% detected once. The genes are TRBV20-1 and TRBJ1-2; unclear D gene. This receptor was obtained from a human donor who had recovered from COVID-19. Specimen: CD4+ T cells from blood, cultured in vitro. This CDR3 reads CSPTSAGRNYGYTF. The CDR3 region has the DNA TGCAGTCCCACCTCTGCAGGCAGAAACTATGGCTACACCTTC.